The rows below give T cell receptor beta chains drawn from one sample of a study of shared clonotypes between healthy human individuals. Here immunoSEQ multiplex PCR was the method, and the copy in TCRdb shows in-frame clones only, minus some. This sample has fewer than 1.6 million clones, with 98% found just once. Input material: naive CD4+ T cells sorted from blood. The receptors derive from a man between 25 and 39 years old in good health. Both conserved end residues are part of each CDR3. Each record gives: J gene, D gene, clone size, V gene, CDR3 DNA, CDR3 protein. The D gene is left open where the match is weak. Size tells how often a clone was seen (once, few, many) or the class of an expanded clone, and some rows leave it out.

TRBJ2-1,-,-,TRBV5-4,TGTGCCAGCAGCCAAGGGACTTCTAATGAGCAGTTCTTC,CASSQGTSNEQFF
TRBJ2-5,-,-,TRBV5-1,TGCGCCAGCAGATCCGGGGACCAAGAGACCCAGTACTTC,CASRSGDQETQYF
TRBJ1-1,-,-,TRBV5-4,TGTGCCAGCAGCTCCAGGTCGAACACTGAAGCTTTCTTT,CASSSRSNTEAFF
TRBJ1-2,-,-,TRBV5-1,TGCGCCAGCAGCTTGGACAGAAACTATGGCTACACCTTC,CASSLDRNYGYTF
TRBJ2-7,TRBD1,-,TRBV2,TGTGCCAGCACCCAGGGGGTGTTCGAGCAGTACTTC,CASTQGVFEQYF
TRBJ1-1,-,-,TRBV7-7,TGTGCTAGCAGCCCCAAGGCTACGAACACTGAAGCTTTCTTT,CASSPKATNTEAFF
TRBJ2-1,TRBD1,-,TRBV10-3,TGTGCCATCAGGCCGGGACAGGGGGCCGGTGAGCAGTTCTTC,CAIRPGQGAGEQFF
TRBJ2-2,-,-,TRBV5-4,TGTGCCAGCAGCTCCCCTCGGGCGGGAAGTATCGCCGGGGAGCTGTTTTTT,CASSSPRAGSIAGELFF
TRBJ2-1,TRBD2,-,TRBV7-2,TGTGCCAGCAGCCCGCGCGTTAGCGGGCGATACAATGAGCAGTTCTTC,CASSPRVSGRYNEQFF
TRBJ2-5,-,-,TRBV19,TGTGCCAGTAGTATACGGGGGTTCCAAGAGACCCAGTACTTC,CASSIRGFQETQYF
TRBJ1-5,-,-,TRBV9,TGTGCCAGCAGCGTAGGCCCCGGGGGGGGTTCGGATCAGCCCCAGCATTTT,CASSVGPGGGSDQPQHF
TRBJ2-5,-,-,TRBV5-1,TGCGCCAGCAGCCAACAGGGAGGTCCTGAGACCCAGTACTTC,CASSQQGGPETQYF
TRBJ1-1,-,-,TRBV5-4,TGTGCCAGCAGCAACGGGGGGATGTACACTGAAGCTTTCTTT,CASSNGGMYTEAFF
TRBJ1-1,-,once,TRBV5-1,TGCGCCAGCAGCCTGGTGACCAACACTGAAGCTTTCTTT,CASSLVTNTEAFF
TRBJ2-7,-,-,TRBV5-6,TGTGCCAGCAGCTTGGCACTAGTGTGGGGCCCTCAAAACTACGAGCAGTACTTC,CASSLALVWGPQNYEQYF
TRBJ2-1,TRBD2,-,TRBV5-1,TGCGCCAGCAGCTTGGCACTAGCGGGAAACAATGAGCAGTTCTTC,CASSLALAGNNEQFF
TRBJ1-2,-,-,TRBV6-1,TGTGCCAGTCAGAAGTCCTATGGCTACACCTTC,CASQKSYGYTF
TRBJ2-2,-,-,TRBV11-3,TGTGCCAGCAGCGCCAGTCCGGCCGGGGAGCTGTTTTTT,CASSASPAGELFF
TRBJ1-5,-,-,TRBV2,TGTGCCAGCAGTGAAGCGCGGGTCCCCAATCAGCCCCAGCATTTT,CASSEARVPNQPQHF
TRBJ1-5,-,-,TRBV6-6,TGTGCCACTAAAGGGACCGGCTTAGAGCCCCAGCATTTT,CATKGTGLEPQHF
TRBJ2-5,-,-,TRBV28,TGTGCCAGCAGAGGGGCTTGGGAGACCCAGTACTTC,CASRGAWETQYF